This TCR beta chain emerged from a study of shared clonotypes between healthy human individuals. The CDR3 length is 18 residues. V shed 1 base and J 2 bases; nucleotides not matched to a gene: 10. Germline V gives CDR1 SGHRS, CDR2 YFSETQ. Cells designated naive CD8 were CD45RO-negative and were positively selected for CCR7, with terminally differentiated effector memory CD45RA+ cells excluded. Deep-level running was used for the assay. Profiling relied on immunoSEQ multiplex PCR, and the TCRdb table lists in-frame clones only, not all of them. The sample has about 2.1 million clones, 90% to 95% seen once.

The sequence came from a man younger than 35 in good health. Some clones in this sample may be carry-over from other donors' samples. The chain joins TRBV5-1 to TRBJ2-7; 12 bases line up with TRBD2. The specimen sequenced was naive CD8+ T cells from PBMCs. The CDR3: CASSLWETSGSYPYEQYF. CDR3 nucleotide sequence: TGCGCCAGCAGCTTGTGGGAGACTAGCGGGAGTTACCCCTACGAGCAGTACTTC.